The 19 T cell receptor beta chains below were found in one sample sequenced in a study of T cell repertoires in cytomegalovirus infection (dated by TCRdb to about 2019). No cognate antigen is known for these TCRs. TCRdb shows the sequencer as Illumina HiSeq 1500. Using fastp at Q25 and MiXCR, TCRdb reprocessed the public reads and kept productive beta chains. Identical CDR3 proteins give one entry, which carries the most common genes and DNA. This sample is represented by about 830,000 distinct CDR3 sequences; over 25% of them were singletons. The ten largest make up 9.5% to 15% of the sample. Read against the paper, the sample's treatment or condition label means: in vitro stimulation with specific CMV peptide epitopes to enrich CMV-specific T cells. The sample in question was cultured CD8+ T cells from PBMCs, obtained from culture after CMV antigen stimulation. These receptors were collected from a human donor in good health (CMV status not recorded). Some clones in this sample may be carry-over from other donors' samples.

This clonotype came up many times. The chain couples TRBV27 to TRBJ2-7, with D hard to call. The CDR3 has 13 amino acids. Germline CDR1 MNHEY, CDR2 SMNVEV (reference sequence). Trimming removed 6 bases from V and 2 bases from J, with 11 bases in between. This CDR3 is CASSLGPAYEQYV. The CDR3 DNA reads TGTGCCAGCAGCTTAGGTCCAGCCTACGAGCAGTACGTC.

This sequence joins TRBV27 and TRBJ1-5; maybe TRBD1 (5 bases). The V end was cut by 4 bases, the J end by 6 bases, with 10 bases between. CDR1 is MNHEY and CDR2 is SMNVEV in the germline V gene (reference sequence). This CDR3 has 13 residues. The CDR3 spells CASSSRGLQPQHF. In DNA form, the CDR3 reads TGTGCCAGCAGTTCGAGGGGTCTTCAGCCCCAGCATTTT.

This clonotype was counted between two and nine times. The CDR3 here is CASRFQGVISYNEQFF. The CDR3 DNA reads TGTGCCAGCAGATTTCAGGGGGTAATTTCCTACAATGAGCAGTTCTTC. V and J are TRBV12-3 or TRBV12-4 and TRBJ2-1; 7 nucleotides agree with TRBD1. The CDR3 has 16 amino acids. After removal of 6 bases from V and 1 base from J, the junction contained 9 bases not matched to a gene.

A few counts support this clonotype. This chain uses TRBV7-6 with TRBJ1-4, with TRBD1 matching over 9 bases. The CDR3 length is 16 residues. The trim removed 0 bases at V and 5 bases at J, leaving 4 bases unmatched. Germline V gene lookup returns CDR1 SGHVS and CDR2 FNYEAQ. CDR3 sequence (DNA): TGTGCCAGCAGCTTAGCGAGGGGGACAGGGAATGAAAAACTGTTTTTT. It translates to CASSLARGTGNEKLFF.

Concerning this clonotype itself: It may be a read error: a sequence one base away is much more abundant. CDR3 DNA: TGTGCCAGCAGCGCAGCGAATGAGCGGTTCTTC. Translation: CASSAANERFF. The chain carries TRBV9 and TRBJ2-1, with D unclear. The germline CDR1 and CDR2 sequences are SGDLS and YYNGEE. The CDR3 runs 11 residues.

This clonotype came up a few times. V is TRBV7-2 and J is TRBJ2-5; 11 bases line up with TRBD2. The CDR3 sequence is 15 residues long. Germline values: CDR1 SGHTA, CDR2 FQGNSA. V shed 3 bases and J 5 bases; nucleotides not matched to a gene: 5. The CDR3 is CASSLVSGGAETQYF. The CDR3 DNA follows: TGTGCCAGCAGCTTGGTTAGCGGGGGGGCGGAGACCCAGTACTTC.

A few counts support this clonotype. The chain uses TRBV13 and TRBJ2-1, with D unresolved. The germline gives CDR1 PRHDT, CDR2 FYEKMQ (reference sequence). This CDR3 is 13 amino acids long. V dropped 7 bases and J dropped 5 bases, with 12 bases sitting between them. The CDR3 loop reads CASTPGRNNEQFF. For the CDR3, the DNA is TGTGCCAGCACCCCGGGCAGGAACAATGAGCAGTTCTTC.

CDR3 sequence (DNA): TGTGCCAGCAGCGTTAGTCCGACCGGGACAGGGAGTACGAATTGGTTTGACAATGAGCAGTTCTTC. This sequence encodes CASSVSPTGTGSTNWFDNEQFF. The chain couples TRBV7-9 to TRBJ2-1, with TRBD1 matching over 9 bases. The J segment lost 5 bases and the V segment lost 5 bases, leaving 28 bases of the junction unmatched. CDR3 size: 22 residues. CDR1 and CDR2 (germline): SEHNR, FQNEAQ (reference sequence).

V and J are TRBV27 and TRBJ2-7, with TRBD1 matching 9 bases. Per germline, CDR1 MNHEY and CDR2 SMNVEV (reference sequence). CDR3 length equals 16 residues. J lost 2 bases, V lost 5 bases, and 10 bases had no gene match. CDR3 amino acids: CASSDTGTGSPYEQYF. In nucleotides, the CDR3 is TGTGCCAGCAGTGATACCGGGACAGGGTCTCCCTACGAGCAGTACTTC.

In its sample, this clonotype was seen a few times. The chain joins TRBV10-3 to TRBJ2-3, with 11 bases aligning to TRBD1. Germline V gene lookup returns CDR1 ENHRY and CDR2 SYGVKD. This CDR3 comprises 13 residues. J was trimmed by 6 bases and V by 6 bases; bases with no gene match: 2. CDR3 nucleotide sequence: TGTGCCATCAGCGGACAGGGGGCGGATACGCAGTATTTT. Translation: CAISGQGADTQYF.

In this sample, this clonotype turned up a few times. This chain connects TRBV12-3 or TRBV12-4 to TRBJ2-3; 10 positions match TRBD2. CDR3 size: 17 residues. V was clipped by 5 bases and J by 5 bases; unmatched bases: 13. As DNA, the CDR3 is TGTGCCAGCAGTCCCTTCGAGAAGCGGGGGGGCCAAGATACGCAGTATTTT. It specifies CASSPFEKRGGQDTQYF.

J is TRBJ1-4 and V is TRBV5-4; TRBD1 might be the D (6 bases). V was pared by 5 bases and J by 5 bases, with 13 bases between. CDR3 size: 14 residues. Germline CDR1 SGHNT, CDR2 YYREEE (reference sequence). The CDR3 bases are TGTGCCAGCAGGGCGGCGGGGGGCAATGAAAAACTGTTTTTT. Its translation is CASRAAGGNEKLFF.

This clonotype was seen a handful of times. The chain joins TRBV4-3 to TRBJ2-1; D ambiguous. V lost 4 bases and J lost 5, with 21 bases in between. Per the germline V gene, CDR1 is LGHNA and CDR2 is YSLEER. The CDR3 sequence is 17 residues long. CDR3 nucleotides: TGCGCCAGCAGCCTCCAGGTCGGTAAATCGCACAACAATGAGCAGTTCTTC. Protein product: CASSLQVGKSHNNEQFF.

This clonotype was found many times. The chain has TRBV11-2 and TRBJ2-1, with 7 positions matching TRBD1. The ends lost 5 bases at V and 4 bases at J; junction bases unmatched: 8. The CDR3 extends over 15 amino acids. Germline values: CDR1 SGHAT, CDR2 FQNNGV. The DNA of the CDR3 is TGTGCCAGCAGCGGCCGGGACAGCTTGTACAATGAGCAGTTCTTC. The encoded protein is CASSGRDSLYNEQFF.

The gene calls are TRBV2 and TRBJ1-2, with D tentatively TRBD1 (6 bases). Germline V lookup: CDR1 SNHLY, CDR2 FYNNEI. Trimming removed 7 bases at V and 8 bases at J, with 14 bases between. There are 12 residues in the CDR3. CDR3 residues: CASTIRGRGYTF. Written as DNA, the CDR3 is TGTGCCAGCACTATCAGGGGTAGAGGCTACACCTTC.

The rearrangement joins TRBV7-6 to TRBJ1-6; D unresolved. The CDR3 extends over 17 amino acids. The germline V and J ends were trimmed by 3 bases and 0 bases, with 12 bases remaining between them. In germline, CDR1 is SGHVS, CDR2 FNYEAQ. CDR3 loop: CASSFGSHSSYNSPLHF. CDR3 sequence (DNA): TGTGCCAGCAGCTTCGGATCGCACAGCTCCTATAATTCACCCCTCCACTTT.

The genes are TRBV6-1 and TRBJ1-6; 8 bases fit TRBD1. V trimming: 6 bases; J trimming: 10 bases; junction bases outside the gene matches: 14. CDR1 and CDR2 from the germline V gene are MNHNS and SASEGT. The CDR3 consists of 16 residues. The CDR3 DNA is TGTGCCAGCAGCATCTCGGGGACAGGCCCCGGGTCACCCCTCCACTTT. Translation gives CASSISGTGPGSPLHF.

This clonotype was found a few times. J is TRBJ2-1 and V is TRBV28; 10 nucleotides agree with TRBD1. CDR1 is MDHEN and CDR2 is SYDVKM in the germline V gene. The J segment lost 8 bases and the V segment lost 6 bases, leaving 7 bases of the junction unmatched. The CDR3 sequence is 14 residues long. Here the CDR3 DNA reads TGTGCCAGCAGAGAGACAGGGGGCTTCTATGAGCAGTTCTTC. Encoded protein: CASRETGGFYEQFF.

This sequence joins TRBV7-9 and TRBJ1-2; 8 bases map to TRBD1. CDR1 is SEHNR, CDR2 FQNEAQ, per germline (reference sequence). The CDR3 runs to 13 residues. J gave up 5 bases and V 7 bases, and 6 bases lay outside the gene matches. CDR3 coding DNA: TGTGCCAGCAAGGCAGGGGGCGCTTATGGCTACACCTTC. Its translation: CASKAGGAYGYTF.